This T cell receptor beta chain came from a study of neurological immune-mediated disorders. Findings and caveats of the study: No expanded-clone CDR3 amino acid sequence recurred across subjects, suggesting private TCR-beta repertoires. HTLV-1-associated myelopathy ranked highest for TCR clonal expansion and multiple sclerosis lowest, beneath healthy controls.

The unsorted libraries originated from 2 million PBMCs that had been stored at -80 C. The cDNA was produced through 5'RACE with 10-nucleotide random UMIs. Using its own MiXCR run on the 5' RACE reads, TCRdb lists one record per CDR3 protein. The sample contains more than 45,000 distinct CDR3 sequences, 4% to 5.5% of which appear only once. The germline V gene has CDR1 DFQATT and CDR2 SNEGSKA (reference sequence). This CDR3 spans 15 amino acids. Trimming removed 0 bases at V and 0 bases at J, with 10 bases between. This clonotype occurred many times. Its antigen is unknown. The TCR was taken from a man aged 45 to 65 with multiple sclerosis. The material sequenced was PBMCs. The chain links TRBV20-1 to TRBJ2-3; a possible D gene is TRBD2 (6 bases). The CDR3 is CSARDPGLSTDTQYF. Here the CDR3 DNA reads TGCAGTGCTAGAGATCCGGGACTGAGCACAGATACGCAGTATTTT.